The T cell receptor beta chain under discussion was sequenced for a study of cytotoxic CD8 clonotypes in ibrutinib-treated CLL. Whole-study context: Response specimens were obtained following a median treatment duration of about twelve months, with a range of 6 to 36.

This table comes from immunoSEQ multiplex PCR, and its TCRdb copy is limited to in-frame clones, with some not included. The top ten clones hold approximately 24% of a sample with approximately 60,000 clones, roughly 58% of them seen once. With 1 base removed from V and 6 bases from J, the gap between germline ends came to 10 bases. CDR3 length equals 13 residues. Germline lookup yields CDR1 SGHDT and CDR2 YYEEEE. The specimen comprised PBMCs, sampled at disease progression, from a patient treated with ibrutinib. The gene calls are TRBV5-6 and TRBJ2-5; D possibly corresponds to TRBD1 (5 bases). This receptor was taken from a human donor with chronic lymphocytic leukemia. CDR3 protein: CASSLFRVKTQYF. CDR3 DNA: TGTGCCAGCAGCTTGTTCAGGGTAAAGACCCAGTACTTC.